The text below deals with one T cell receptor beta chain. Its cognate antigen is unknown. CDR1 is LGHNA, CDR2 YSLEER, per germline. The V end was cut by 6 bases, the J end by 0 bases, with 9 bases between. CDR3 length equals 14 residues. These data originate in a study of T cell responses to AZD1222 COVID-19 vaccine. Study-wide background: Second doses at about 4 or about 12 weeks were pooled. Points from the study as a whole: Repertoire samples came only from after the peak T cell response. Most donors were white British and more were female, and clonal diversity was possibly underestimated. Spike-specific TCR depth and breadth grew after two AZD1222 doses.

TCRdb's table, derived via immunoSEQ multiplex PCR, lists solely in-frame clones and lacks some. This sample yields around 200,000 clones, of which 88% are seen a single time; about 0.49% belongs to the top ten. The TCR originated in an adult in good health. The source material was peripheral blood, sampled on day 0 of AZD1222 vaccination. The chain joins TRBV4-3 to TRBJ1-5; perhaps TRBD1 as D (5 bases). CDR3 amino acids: CASSQQVSNQPQHF. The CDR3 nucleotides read TGCGCCAGCAGTCAACAGGTTAGCAATCAGCCCCAGCATTTT.